These 3 T cell receptor beta chains were all obtained from the same sample, sequenced in a study of blood T cells in healthy people across ages. Primed by a sample-barcoded 5' primer and a J-beta primer mix, a second PCR proceeded for about 6 to 12 cycles. TCRdb reprocessed the 5' RACE reads with MiXCR, giving one entry per CDR3 protein. Seen here are some 800,000 distinct CDR3 sequences, 44% observed once, and the top ten hold nearly 20%. Sequencing was done on a sample of blood. These receptors all stem from a man in his sixties in good health.

The J gene is TRBJ2-1, the V gene TRBV20-1; D ambiguous. Looked up from germline, CDR1 is DFQATT and CDR2 is SNEGSKA (reference sequence). CDR3 length: 12 residues. V was clipped by 1 base and J by 10 bases, with 11 bases between them. CDR3 residues: CSARGPAAEQFF. CDR3 DNA sequence: TGCAGTGCTAGAGGCCCGGCCGCCGAGCAGTTCTTC.

The V gene is TRBV6-4, the J gene TRBJ2-1, with 13 bases matching TRBD2. Germline CDR1 is MRHNA and CDR2 is SNTAGT. CDR3 length: 15 residues. Losses at the gene ends were 6 bases for V and 7 bases for J; bases not matched to a gene: 6. The CDR3 coding sequence is TGTGCCAGCAGCTATGAGGGACTAGCGGGAAATGAGCAGTTCTTC. The encoded protein is CASSYEGLAGNEQFF.

The sample holds one count of this clonotype. The rearrangement links TRBV10-3 to TRBJ1-1; 7 bases are a match to TRBD1. Germline trimming cut 4 bases from V and 0 bases from J; bases unmatched to any gene: 2. The CDR3 has 14 amino acids. CDR1 and CDR2 (germline): ENHRY, SYGVKD. The CDR3 DNA reads as TGTGCCATCAGTGCGGGACAGTTGAACACTGAAGCTTTCTTT. Its protein is CAISAGQLNTEAFF.